This T cell receptor (beta chain) was sequenced during a study of cytomegalovirus exposure and HLA in healthy donors. From germline, CDR1 is LNHNV and CDR2 YYDKDF (reference sequence). Trimming took 0 bases from V and 5 from J, leaving 7 bases between them. The CDR3 extends over 13 amino acids. Both 60 Vbeta primers and 13 Jbeta primers went into the PCR. Profiled with immunoSEQ multiplex PCR; TCRdb holds only in-frame clones, not every one. The sample yields roughly 92,000 clones, approximately 80% seen once. The receptor was derived from a woman aged 45-60 years in good health and CMV-seropositive. The sample was PBMCs. The chain couples TRBV15 to TRBJ1-2; the D is unclear. For the CDR3, the DNA is TGTGCCACCAGCAGAGATGGAGAATATGGCTACACCTTC. Protein: CATSRDGEYGYTF.